The TCR beta chain under discussion was sequenced for a study of monozygotic twins with inflammatory bowel disease. Germline CDR1 SGHDT, CDR2 YYEEEE. This CDR3 is 17 amino acids long. UMIs incorporating a 6-nucleotide sample barcode were appended by means of template switching. No DNA is given; TCRdb re-called the 5' RACE reads and lists each CDR3 protein once. Reported are over 350,000 distinct CDR3 sequences; the ten largest clones contain roughly 2.6%. Donors each contributed one blood sample measuring under 3 ml. The chain couples TRBV5-6 to TRBJ2-7; TCRdb lists TRBD2, though no DNA is available to test this call. The TCR sequence derives from a human donor with ulcerative colitis or Crohn's disease, or a healthy co-twin of an affected twin (not recorded which). Sequencing was done on a sample of blood. CDR3 amino acids: CASSSMGGQGGSYEQYF. Filled out from reference TRBV5-6 and TRBJ2-7, the complete variable domain reads DAGVTQSPTHLIKTRGQQVTLRCSPKSGHDTVSWYQQALGQGPQFIFQYYEEEERQRGNFPDRFSGHQFPNYSSELNVNALLLGDSALYLCASSSMGGQGGSYEQYFGPGTRLTVT.